A selection of T cell receptor beta chains follows, all from one sample in a study of blood T cell repertoires in COVID-19. TCRdb's table, derived via immunoSEQ multiplex PCR, lists solely in-frame clones and lacks some. Of roughly 450,000 clones listed, roughly 87% are singletons. The sample was PBMCs or T cells enriched from blood (not recorded which). The receptors shown here come from a man younger than 35 who had recovered from COVID-19. Both conserved end residues are part of each CDR3. D genes are given only for firm matches. Clone size appears in some rows only: once, few, many, or a class for an expanded clone.

length: 15; J: TRBJ2-2; size: .; V: TRBV7-8; D: TRBD2; DNA: TGTGCCAGCAGCTTTACTAGCGATAACACCGGGGAGCTGTTTTTT; CDR3: CASSFTSDNTGELFF
length: 13; J: TRBJ1-1; size: .; V: TRBV12-3/TRBV12-4; D: .; DNA: TGTGCCAGCACTTTACAGTTACCTCTTGAAGCTTTCTTT; CDR3: CASTLQLPLEAFF
length: 16; J: TRBJ2-7; size: .; V: TRBV7-9; D: .; DNA: TGTGCCAGCAGCGTGCCGGGCCACGAGGGTTCCTACGAGCAGTACTTC; CDR3: CASSVPGHEGSYEQYF
length: 13; J: TRBJ1-5; size: .; V: TRBV2; D: .; DNA: TGTGCCAGCAGTGGGGGCGCCCCCCGGCCCCAGCATTTT; CDR3: CASSGGAPRPQHF
length: 18; J: TRBJ2-1; size: .; V: TRBV7-8; D: TRBD2; DNA: TGTGCCAGCAGCTTAGTGGGGGGTATAGCGGGAGGTTACAATGAGCAGTTCTTC; CDR3: CASSLVGGIAGGYNEQFF
length: 16; J: TRBJ2-1; size: .; V: TRBV4-1; D: TRBD2; DNA: TGCGCCAGCAGCCAAGAAGGACTAGCGGGAGGGAATGAGCAGTTCTTC; CDR3: CASSQEGLAGGNEQFF
length: 20; J: TRBJ1-6; size: .; V: TRBV12-5; D: TRBD1; DNA: TGTGCTAGTGGTTTGGCAAAGAAGAATCCCGGGACAGGGGGCGGGTCACCCCTCCACTTT; CDR3: CASGLAKKNPGTGGGSPLHF
length: 17; J: TRBJ1-4; size: .; V: TRBV30; D: TRBD1; DNA: TGTGCCTGGAGTGTCCAACAGGGGATTGGTGCTAATGAAAAACTGTTTTTT; CDR3: CAWSVQQGIGANEKLFF
length: 18; J: TRBJ2-3; size: .; V: TRBV15; D: .; DNA: TGTGCCACCAGCAGAGAGAGACTAACCGGGAGCCACACAGATACGCAGTATTTT; CDR3: CATSRERLTGSHTDTQYF
length: 10; J: TRBJ1-2; size: .; V: TRBV5-8; D: .; DNA: TGTGCCAGCAGCTTGTACAGGGCCTTCTTC; CDR3: CASSLYRAFF
length: 16; J: TRBJ2-5; size: .; V: TRBV9; D: TRBD2; DNA: TGTGCCAGCAGCGGAGGTAGCGGGAGGGCCGGGGAGACCCAGTACTTC; CDR3: CASSGGSGRAGETQYF
length: 15; J: TRBJ1-5; size: .; V: TRBV7-9; D: .; DNA: TGTGCCAGCAGCCCCGTGGGGCAGATAAATCAGCCCCAGCATTTT; CDR3: CASSPVGQINQPQHF
length: 15; J: TRBJ1-2; size: .; V: TRBV24-1; D: .; DNA: TGTGCCACCAGTGATTCGGACGGCAGGGTAAGGGGCTACACCTTC; CDR3: CATSDSDGRVRGYTF
length: 13; J: TRBJ1-2; size: .; V: TRBV24-1; D: .; DNA: TGTGCCACCAGTGATTTTGGAGGGAATGGCTACACCTTC; CDR3: CATSDFGGNGYTF
length: 17; J: TRBJ1-4; size: .; V: TRBV5-1; D: .; DNA: TGCGCCAGCAGCTTCGATATGGTGGGGGCTTATAGAGAAAAACTGTTTTTT; CDR3: CASSFDMVGAYREKLFF
length: 15; J: TRBJ1-2; size: few; V: TRBV9; D: .; DNA: TGTGCCAGCAGCGTAAGCTTTCTCGGGGACTATGGCTACACCTTC; CDR3: CASSVSFLGDYGYTF
length: 13; J: TRBJ2-7; size: .; V: TRBV4-1; D: TRBD1; DNA: TGCGCCAGCAGCCGGGACAGGTCCTACGAGCAGTACTTC; CDR3: CASSRDRSYEQYF
length: 13; J: TRBJ1-5; size: .; V: TRBV12-3/TRBV12-4; D: .; DNA: TGTGCCAGCAGTCAAAGGGAGAATCAGCCCCAGCATTTT; CDR3: CASSQRENQPQHF
length: 14; J: TRBJ2-7; size: .; V: TRBV5-1; D: .; DNA: TGCGCCAGCAGCTTGGGAGGGGGAGTCTACGAGCAGTACTTC; CDR3: CASSLGGGVYEQYF
length: 14; J: TRBJ2-1; size: .; V: TRBV10-3; D: .; DNA: TGTGCCATCAGTGGGACCGCCTCGGGGAATGAGCAGTTCTTC; CDR3: CAISGTASGNEQFF
length: 13; J: TRBJ1-2; size: .; V: TRBV11-2; D: TRBD1; DNA: TGTGCCAGCAGCAGAACAGGGGGCTATGGCTACACCTTC; CDR3: CASSRTGGYGYTF
length: 13; J: TRBJ1-5; size: .; V: TRBV6-5; D: .; DNA: TGTGCCAGCAGTTATGCAGGTAATCAGCCCCAGCATTTT; CDR3: CASSYAGNQPQHF
length: 16; J: TRBJ2-3; size: .; V: TRBV7-8; D: TRBD1; DNA: TGTGCCAGCAGCTTAGAAGGGACAGGGATTGGGTATACGCAGTATTTT; CDR3: CASSLEGTGIGYTQYF
length: 14; J: TRBJ1-2; size: .; V: TRBV6-1; D: .; DNA: TGTGCCAGCAGTGAAGATCGAGGGCGGAATGGCTACACCTTC; CDR3: CASSEDRGRNGYTF
length: 11; J: TRBJ1-2; size: .; V: TRBV6-5; D: .; DNA: TGTGCCAGCACGGGAGGCTATGGCTACACCTTC; CDR3: CASTGGYGYTF
length: 12; J: TRBJ1-1; size: .; V: TRBV6-1; D: .; DNA: TGTGCCAGCAGTGAAGAACAGCTGGGAGCTTTCTTT; CDR3: CASSEEQLGAFF
length: 15; J: TRBJ1-6; size: .; V: TRBV27; D: TRBD1; DNA: TGTGCCAGCAGCCAAAGACAGGGGGCTTGGTCACCCCTCCACTTT; CDR3: CASSQRQGAWSPLHF
length: 13; J: TRBJ2-1; size: .; V: TRBV7-3; D: TRBD2; DNA: TGTGCCAGCAGTCGGGGGGAATACAATGAGCAGTTCTTC; CDR3: CASSRGEYNEQFF
length: 13; J: TRBJ1-2; size: .; V: TRBV4-1; D: TRBD1; DNA: TGCGCCAGCAGCCGACAGGGAGACTATGGCTACACCTTC; CDR3: CASSRQGDYGYTF
length: 15; J: TRBJ2-7; size: .; V: TRBV5-1; D: .; DNA: TGCGCCAGCAGCTTGGCCGGGAGCAGCTCCTACGAGCAGTACTTC; CDR3: CASSLAGSSSYEQYF
length: 15; J: TRBJ1-1; size: .; V: TRBV5-1; D: .; DNA: TGCGCCAGCAGCTTGTTAGTATCTGGGCAGCCTGAAGCTTTCTTT; CDR3: CASSLLVSGQPEAFF
length: 16; J: TRBJ1-1; size: .; V: TRBV27; D: .; DNA: TGTGCCAGCAGTTTTACTGTCTTCACAGTGAACACTGAAGCTTTCTTT; CDR3: CASSFTVFTVNTEAFF
length: 12; J: TRBJ1-2; size: .; V: TRBV2; D: .; DNA: TGTGCCAGCAGTCGGACAGACTATGGCTACACCTTC; CDR3: CASSRTDYGYTF
length: 14; J: TRBJ1-1; size: .; V: TRBV5-1; D: .; DNA: TGCGCCAGCAGCGATATTGAGGTCCGGACTGAAGCTTTCTTT; CDR3: CASSDIEVRTEAFF
length: 16; J: TRBJ1-2; size: .; V: TRBV28; D: .; DNA: TGTGCCAGCAGTTTTTTTATCTCTGGGGCACCAAAAGGCTACACCTTC; CDR3: CASSFFISGAPKGYTF
length: 15; J: TRBJ2-1; size: .; V: TRBV10-1; D: .; DNA: TGCGCCAGCAGTGAGTTCTTTGTCCCTTCTGATGAGCAGTTCTTC; CDR3: CASSEFFVPSDEQFF
length: 13; J: TRBJ1-2; size: .; V: TRBV12-3/TRBV12-4; D: .; DNA: TGTGCCAGCAGCCGCGGGGGGGGCCGTGGCTACACCTTC; CDR3: CASSRGGGRGYTF
length: 14; J: TRBJ2-2; size: .; V: TRBV7-8; D: .; DNA: TGTGCCAGCAGTTACCAGGGAAACACCGGGGAGCTGTTTTTT; CDR3: CASSYQGNTGELFF
length: 14; J: TRBJ2-1; size: .; V: TRBV3-1/TRBV3-2; D: .; DNA: TGTGCCAGCAGCCAAGGGCTAGCGTCCTATGAGCAGTTCTTC; CDR3: CASSQGLASYEQFF
length: 14; J: TRBJ1-1; size: .; V: TRBV7-9; D: .; DNA: TGTGCCAGCAGCTTAGAGGCGGAGCGGACTGAAGCTTTCTTT; CDR3: CASSLEAERTEAFF
length: 15; J: TRBJ2-2; size: .; V: TRBV19; D: TRBD1; DNA: TGTGCCAGTAGTTCAGGGGGCGACGACACCGGGGAGCTGTTTTTT; CDR3: CASSSGGDDTGELFF
length: 13; J: TRBJ1-5; size: .; V: TRBV2; D: .; DNA: TGTGCCAGCAAGAACGAGTTCGGTCAGCCCCAGCATTTT; CDR3: CASKNEFGQPQHF
length: 14; J: TRBJ2-7; size: .; V: TRBV6-5; D: TRBD1; DNA: TGTGCCAGCAGGAGGACAGGGGTCCTCTACGAGCAGTACTTC; CDR3: CASRRTGVLYEQYF
length: 15; J: TRBJ2-1; size: .; V: TRBV3-1/TRBV3-2; D: .; DNA: TGTGCCAGCCAAGGAGGGCCTCGGCTCGACAATGAGCAGTTCTTC; CDR3: CASQGGPRLDNEQFF
length: 15; J: TRBJ2-1; size: .; V: TRBV5-1; D: .; DNA: TGCGCCAGCAGCTCGGACTTTCCCCTAATCGATGAGCAGTTCTTC; CDR3: CASSSDFPLIDEQFF
length: 15; J: TRBJ2-3; size: .; V: TRBV18; D: TRBD1; DNA: TGTGCCAGCTCAGGGTTTACAGGGGGCGAGGATACGCAGTATTTT; CDR3: CASSGFTGGEDTQYF
length: 15; J: TRBJ1-2; size: once; V: TRBV27; D: TRBD1; DNA: TGTGCCAGCAGTCCCGGACAGGGGTCGGTCTATGGCTACACCTTC; CDR3: CASSPGQGSVYGYTF
length: 15; J: TRBJ2-5; size: .; V: TRBV7-7; D: TRBD1; DNA: TGTGCCAGCAGCCCCACAGGGGTGCTCCAAGAGACCCAGTACTTC; CDR3: CASSPTGVLQETQYF
length: 15; J: TRBJ2-5; size: once; V: TRBV7-8; D: TRBD2; DNA: TGTGCCAGCAGCTTTAGCGGGAGACTTCAAGAGACCCAGTACTTC; CDR3: CASSFSGRLQETQYF
length: 12; J: TRBJ1-1; size: .; V: TRBV27; D: .; DNA: TGTGCCAGCCGTCGGGGGTACACTGAAGCTTTCTTT; CDR3: CASRRGYTEAFF
length: 15; J: TRBJ1-6; size: .; V: TRBV5-4; D: TRBD1; DNA: TGTGCCAGCAGCCCCGGGACAGGGGATTCTTCACCCCTCCACTTT; CDR3: CASSPGTGDSSPLHF
length: 13; J: TRBJ1-2; size: once; V: TRBV27; D: .; DNA: TGTGCCAGCAGTTTACGGGGGGGCTATGGCTACACCTTC; CDR3: CASSLRGGYGYTF
length: 15; J: TRBJ1-3; size: .; V: TRBV5-1; D: .; DNA: TGCGCCAGCAGCTTTGGGGACATCTCTGGAAACACCATATATTTT; CDR3: CASSFGDISGNTIYF
length: 15; J: TRBJ2-5; size: .; V: TRBV28; D: .; DNA: TGTGCCAGCAGCCACACCTGGAGAGAACAAGAGACCCAGTACTTC; CDR3: CASSHTWREQETQYF
length: 14; J: TRBJ2-5; size: few; V: TRBV12-2; D: .; DNA: TGTGCAAGTCGCTTAGAGGGCGGGAGGAAGACCCAGTACTTC; CDR3: CASRLEGGRKTQYF